The entry below describes one T cell receptor beta chain. Its matching antigen is unknown. TCRdb keeps only in-frame clones here, not all; method: immunoSEQ multiplex PCR. The sample has approximately 150,000 clones; 80% to 95% are singletons. This entry is derived from a study of T cell responses to AZD1222 COVID-19 vaccine. General observations from the study: Repertoires in all cases were sampled only once the peak T cell response had passed. Spike-specific TCR breadth and depth were elevated following two AZD1222 doses. White British people made up most donors, females outnumbered males, and clonal diversity was possibly underestimated.

Doses given second, at about 4 or about 12 weeks, were pooled. The TCR comes from an adult who received the AZD1222 COVID-19 vaccine. The starting material was peripheral blood, obtained 28 days after the second AZD1222 dose.

The DNA for the CDR3 is TGTGCCAGCAGTTCCGCCTACGAGCAGTACTTC. It yields the protein CASSSAYEQYF. The V and J genes are TRBV28 and TRBJ2-7; unclear D gene. Looked up from germline, CDR1 is MDHEN and CDR2 is SYDVKM. The V end lost 4 bases, the J end lost 2 bases, and 3 bases lay between the germline ends. The CDR3 spans 11 residues.